Below, one T cell receptor (beta chain) is given with its context. The antigen remains unidentified. Untouched CD4+ T cells were isolated by negative selection, averaging around 98% purity. The sample comes from a study of T cell repertoires and HLA-DP antigens. Study context: In vitro CD4+ alloreactivity was against HeLa-presented HLA-DP.

Clones were read by immunoSEQ multiplex PCR, and TCRdb kept only the in-frame ones, dropping some. The sample has approximately 90,000 clones, 86% seen once. This CDR3 spans 15 amino acids. V was cut by 4 bases and J by 0 bases, with 14 bases left in between. Germline CDR1 is SGHRS and CDR2 is YFSETQ. The chain combines TRBV5-1 with TRBJ2-7; tentatively, D is TRBD1 or TRBD2 (5 bases each). The specimen sequenced was CD4+ T cells from PBMCs. This TCR derives from a man aged 50-60 years in good health and CMV-seronegative. The chain's CDR3 is CASSLGTADSYEQYF. The CDR3 nucleotides read TGCGCCAGCAGCCTAGGGACGGCCGACTCCTACGAGCAGTACTTC.